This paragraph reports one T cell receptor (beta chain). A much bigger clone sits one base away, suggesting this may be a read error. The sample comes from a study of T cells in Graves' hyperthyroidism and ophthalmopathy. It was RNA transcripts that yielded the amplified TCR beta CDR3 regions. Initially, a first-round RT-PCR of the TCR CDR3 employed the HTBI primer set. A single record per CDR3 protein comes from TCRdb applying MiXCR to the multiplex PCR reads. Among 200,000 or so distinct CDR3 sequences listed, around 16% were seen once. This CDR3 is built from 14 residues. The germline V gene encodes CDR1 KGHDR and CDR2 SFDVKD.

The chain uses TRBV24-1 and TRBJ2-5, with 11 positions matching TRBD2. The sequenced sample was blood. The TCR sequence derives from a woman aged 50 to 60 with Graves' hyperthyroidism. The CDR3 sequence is CATSDSTSGETQHF. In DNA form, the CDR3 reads TGTGCCACCAGTGATTCGACTAGCGGGGAGACCCAGCACTTC.